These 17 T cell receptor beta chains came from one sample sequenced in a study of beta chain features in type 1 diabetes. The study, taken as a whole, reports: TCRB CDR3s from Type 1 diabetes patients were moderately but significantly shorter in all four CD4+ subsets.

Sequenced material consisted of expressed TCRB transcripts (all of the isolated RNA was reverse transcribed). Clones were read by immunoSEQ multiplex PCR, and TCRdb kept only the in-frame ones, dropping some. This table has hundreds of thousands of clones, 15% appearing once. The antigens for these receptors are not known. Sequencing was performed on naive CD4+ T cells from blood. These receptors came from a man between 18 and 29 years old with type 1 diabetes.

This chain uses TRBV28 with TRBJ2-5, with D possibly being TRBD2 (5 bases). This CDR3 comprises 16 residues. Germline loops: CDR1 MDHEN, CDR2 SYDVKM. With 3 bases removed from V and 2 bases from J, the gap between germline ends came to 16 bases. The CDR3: CASSFRTGLGQETQYF. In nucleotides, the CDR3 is TGTGCCAGCAGTTTTAGAACGGGGTTGGGTCAAGAGACCCAGTACTTC.

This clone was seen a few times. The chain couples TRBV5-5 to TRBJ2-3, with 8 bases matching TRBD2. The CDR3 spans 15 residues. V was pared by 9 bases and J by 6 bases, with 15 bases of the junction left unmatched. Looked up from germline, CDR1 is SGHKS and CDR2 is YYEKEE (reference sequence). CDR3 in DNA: TGTGCCACCACGCGAGTCGGGGGGGGCCTGGATACGCAGTATTTT. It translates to CATTRVGGGLDTQYF. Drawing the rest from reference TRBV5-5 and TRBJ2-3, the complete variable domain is DAGVTQSPTHLIKTRGQQVTLRCSPISGHKSVSWYQQVLGQGPQFIFQYYEKEERGRGNFPDRFSARQFPNYSSELNVNALLLGDSALYLCATTRVGGGLDTQYFGPGTRLTVL.

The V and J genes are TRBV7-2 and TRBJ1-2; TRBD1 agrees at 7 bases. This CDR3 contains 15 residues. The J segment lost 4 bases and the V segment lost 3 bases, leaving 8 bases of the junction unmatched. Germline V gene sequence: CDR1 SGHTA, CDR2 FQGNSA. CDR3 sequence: CASSLTGGGFYGYTF. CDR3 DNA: TGTGCCAGCAGCTTGACAGGAGGGGGCTTCTATGGCTACACCTTC.

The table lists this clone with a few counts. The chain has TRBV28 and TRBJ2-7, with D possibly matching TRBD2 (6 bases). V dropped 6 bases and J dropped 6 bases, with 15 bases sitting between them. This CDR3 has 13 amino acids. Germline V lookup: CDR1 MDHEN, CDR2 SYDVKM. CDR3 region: CASSPRLVSEQYF. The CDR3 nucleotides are TGTGCCAGCAGCCCCCGACTAGTTTCCGAGCAGTACTTC.

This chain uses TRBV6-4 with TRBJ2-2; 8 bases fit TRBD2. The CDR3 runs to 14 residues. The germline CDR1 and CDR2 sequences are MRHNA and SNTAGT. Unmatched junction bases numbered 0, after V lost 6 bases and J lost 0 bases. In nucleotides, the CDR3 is TGTGCCAGCAGGGGACTAGCGAACACCGGGGAGCTGTTTTTT. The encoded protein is CASRGLANTGELFF.

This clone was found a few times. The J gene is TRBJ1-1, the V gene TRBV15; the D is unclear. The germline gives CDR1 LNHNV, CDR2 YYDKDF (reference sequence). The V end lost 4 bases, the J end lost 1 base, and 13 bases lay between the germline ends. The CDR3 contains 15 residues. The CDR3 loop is CATSTTGSENTEAFF. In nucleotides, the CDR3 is TGTGCCACCAGCACTACGGGGTCTGAGAACACTGAAGCTTTCTTT.

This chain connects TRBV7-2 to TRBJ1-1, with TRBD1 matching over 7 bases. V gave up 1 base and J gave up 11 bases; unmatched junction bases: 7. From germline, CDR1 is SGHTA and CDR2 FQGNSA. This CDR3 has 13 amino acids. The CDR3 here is CASSLVGEGAAFF. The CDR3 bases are TGTGCCAGCAGCTTAGTAGGTGAGGGGGCCGCTTTCTTT.

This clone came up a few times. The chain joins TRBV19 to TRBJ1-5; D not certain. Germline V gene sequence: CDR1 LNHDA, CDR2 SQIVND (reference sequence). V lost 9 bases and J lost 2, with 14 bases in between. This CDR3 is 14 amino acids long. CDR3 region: CASDDPRGNQPQHF. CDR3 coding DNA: TGTGCCAGCGACGACCCCCGGGGCAATCAGCCCCAGCATTTT.

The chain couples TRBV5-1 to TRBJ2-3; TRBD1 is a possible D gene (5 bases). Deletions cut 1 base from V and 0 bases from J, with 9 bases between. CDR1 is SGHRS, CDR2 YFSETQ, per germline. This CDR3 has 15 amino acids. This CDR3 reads CASSLTGASTDTQYF. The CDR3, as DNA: TGCGCCAGCAGCTTGACAGGTGCTAGCACAGATACGCAGTATTTT.

The CDR3 loop reads CASLETGRTDTQYF. The CDR3 DNA sequence: TGTGCCAGCTTAGAGACAGGTCGGACAGATACGCAGTATTTT. The rearrangement joins TRBV7-2 to TRBJ2-3, with D possibly matching TRBD1 (6 bases). Germline CDR1 is SGHTA and CDR2 is FQGNSA. The CDR3 is 14 amino acids. The V end lost 8 bases, the J end lost 3 bases, and 15 bases lay between the germline ends.

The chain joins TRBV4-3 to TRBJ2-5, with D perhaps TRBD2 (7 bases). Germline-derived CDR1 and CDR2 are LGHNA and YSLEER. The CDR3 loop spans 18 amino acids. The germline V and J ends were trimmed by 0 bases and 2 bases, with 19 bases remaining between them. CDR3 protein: CASSQDLTGGPLQETQYF. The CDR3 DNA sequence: TGCGCCAGCAGCCAAGATTTAACGGGGGGCCCCCTTCAAGAGACCCAGTACTTC.

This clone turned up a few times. CDR3 sequence (DNA): TGTGCCAGCAGTAGACTAGTGTCTAGCACAGATACGCAGTATTTT. Amino acids: CASSRLVSSTDTQYF. The chain is built from TRBV28 and TRBJ2-3; D possibly corresponds to TRBD2 (6 bases). The germline gives CDR1 MDHEN, CDR2 SYDVKM. CDR3 length: 15 residues. The V end was cut by 5 bases, the J end by 0 bases, with 12 bases between.

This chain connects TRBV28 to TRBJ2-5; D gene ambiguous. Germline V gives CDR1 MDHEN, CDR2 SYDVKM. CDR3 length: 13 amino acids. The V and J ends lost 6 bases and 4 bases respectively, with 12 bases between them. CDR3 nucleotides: TGTGCCAGCAGCTTCGTTTTTTTAGAGACCCAGTACTTC. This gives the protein CASSFVFLETQYF.

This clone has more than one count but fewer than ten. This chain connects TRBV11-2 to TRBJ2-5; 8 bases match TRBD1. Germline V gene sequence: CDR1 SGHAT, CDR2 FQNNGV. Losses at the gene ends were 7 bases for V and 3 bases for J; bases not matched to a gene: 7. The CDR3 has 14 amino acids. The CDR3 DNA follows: TGTGCCAGCACCGGAGGGACAGGCAAAGAGACCCAGTACTTC. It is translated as CASTGGTGKETQYF.

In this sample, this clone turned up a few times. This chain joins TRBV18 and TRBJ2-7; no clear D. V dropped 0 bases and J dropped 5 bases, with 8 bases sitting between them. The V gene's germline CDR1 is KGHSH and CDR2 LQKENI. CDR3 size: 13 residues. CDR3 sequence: CASSPPVSHEQYF. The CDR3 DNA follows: TGTGCCAGCTCACCACCCGTTAGCCACGAGCAGTACTTC. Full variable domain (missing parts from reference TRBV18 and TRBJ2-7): NAGVMQNPRHLVRRRGQEARLRCSPMKGHSHVYWYRQLPEEGLKFMVYLQKENIIDESGMPKERFSAEFPKEGPSILRIQQVVRGDSAAYFCASSPPVSHEQYFGPGTRLTVT.

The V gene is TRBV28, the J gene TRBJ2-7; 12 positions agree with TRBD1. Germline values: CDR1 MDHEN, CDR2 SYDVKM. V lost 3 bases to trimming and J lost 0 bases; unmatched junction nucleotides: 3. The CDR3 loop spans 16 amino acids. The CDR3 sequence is CASSLVGQGASYEQYF. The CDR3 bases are TGTGCCAGCAGTTTGGTGGGACAGGGGGCCTCCTACGAGCAGTACTTC.

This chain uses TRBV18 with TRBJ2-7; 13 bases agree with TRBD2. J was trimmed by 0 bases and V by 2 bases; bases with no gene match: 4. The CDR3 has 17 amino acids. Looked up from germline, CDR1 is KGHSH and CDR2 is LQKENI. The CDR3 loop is CASSPTSGRAGSYEQYF. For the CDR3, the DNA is TGTGCCAGCTCACCAACTAGCGGGAGGGCCGGCTCCTACGAGCAGTACTTC.